The 14 T cell receptor beta chains below were found in one sample sequenced in a study of T-cell memory formation after mild COVID-19. TCRdb re-analysed the 5' RACE reads in MiXCR, keeping a single row per CDR3 protein. The sample has over 95,000 distinct CDR3 sequences, 22% seen once; the top ten hold around 40%. Sequencing used PBMCs or a T cell subset sorted from them (not recorded which). These TCRs come from a man younger than 35 who had mild COVID-19 (a few samples of this study predate the infection). Cell type and time point are not known.

V gene TRBV6-4 combines with J gene TRBJ2-3; D is ambiguous. Germline CDR1 and CDR2: MRHNA and SNTAGT. The CDR3 is 15 amino acids. V was pared by 9 bases and J by 0 bases, with 16 bases between. The CDR3 loop is CASSKDPGSTDTQYF. The CDR3 DNA is TGTGCCAGTAGTAAGGACCCGGGTAGCACAGATACGCAGTATTTT.

The V and J genes are TRBV7-2 and TRBJ1-3; D gene unclear. Germline assignment: CDR1 SGHTA and CDR2 FQGNSA. The length of the CDR3 is 12 residues. V was pared by 3 bases and J by 3 bases, with 3 bases between. This chain's CDR3 is CASSFDGNTIYF. Here the CDR3 DNA reads TGTGCCAGCAGCTTCGATGGAAACACCATATATTTT.

This sequence joins TRBV30 and TRBJ1-2; 8 bases fit TRBD1. The germline CDR1 and CDR2 sequences are GTSNPN and SVGIG (reference sequence). This CDR3 is built from 14 residues. The J segment lost 6 bases and the V segment lost 2 bases, leaving 8 bases of the junction unmatched. The CDR3 sequence: CAWSPLGTGDGYTF. The CDR3 DNA follows: TGTGCCTGGAGTCCCCTCGGGACAGGTGATGGCTACACCTTC.

Only a few counts were recorded for this clonotype. The chain couples TRBV5-8 to TRBJ2-6; D could derive from TRBD1 or TRBD2 (6 bases each). The CDR3 spans 15 residues. CDR1 and CDR2 (germline): SGHTS, YDEGEE. The CDR3 loop is CGGDTTDSGANVLTF. CDR3 DNA: TGTGGCGGGGACACGACCGACTCTGGGGCCAACGTCCTGACTTTC.

This clonotype occurred a few times. This chain links TRBV6-2 or TRBV6-3 with TRBJ2-7; TRBD1 might be the D (6 bases). From germline, CDR1 is MNHEY and CDR2 SVGEGT. The germline V and J ends were trimmed by 5 bases and 1 base, with 15 bases remaining between them. The CDR3 length is 15 residues. The CDR3 coding sequence is TGTGCCAGCAGTCCGACAGGAGGTATTTCCTACGAGCAGTACTTC. Its protein is CASSPTGGISYEQYF.

This clonotype was observed a few times. The chain combines TRBV12-5 with TRBJ2-4; tentative D call: TRBD1 (6 bases). CDR1 LGHNT and CDR2 FRNRAP come from the germline V gene. The CDR3 has 15 residues. V lost 1 base and J lost 2, with 9 bases in between. CDR3: CASGLATGPKNIQYF. The CDR3 DNA reads TGTGCTAGTGGTTTGGCAACAGGGCCCAAAAACATTCAGTACTTC.

The chain combines TRBV4-1 with TRBJ1-6, with a tentative D call TRBD1 (5 bases). CDR1 and CDR2 (germline): MGHRA, YSYEKL. V shed 3 bases and J shed 11 bases, with 14 bases lying between them. The CDR3 runs 14 residues. The DNA of the CDR3 is TGCGCCAGCAGCCAGACTGGGCCAGGGCCACCCCTCCACTTT. Protein sequence: CASSQTGPGPPLHF.

CDR3 sequence: CASSRTYEEQYF. Written as DNA, the CDR3 is TGTGCCAGCAGTCGGACTTACGAGGAGCAGTACTTC. This chain uses TRBV25-1 with TRBJ2-7, with a possible D match to TRBD2 (5 bases). The V and J ends lost 5 bases and 7 bases respectively, with 12 bases between them. This CDR3 region has 12 residues. Germline V CDR1 and CDR2: MGHDK, SYGVNS.

This clonotype has more than one count but fewer than ten. The V and J genes are TRBV7-8 and TRBJ2-2, with a weak D call TRBD1 (5 bases). V lost 5 bases to trimming and J lost 2 bases, with 9 bases between them. Germline CDR1 reads SGHVS; CDR2 reads FQNEAQ. The CDR3 runs 14 residues. The CDR3 region is CASSQDSNTGELFF. The CDR3, as DNA: TGTGCCAGCAGCCAAGACAGCAACACCGGGGAGCTGTTTTTT.

This clonotype was picked up a small number of times. The CDR3 here is CSVDQPVNTEAFF. CDR3 in DNA: TGCAGCGTTGACCAGCCAGTGAACACTGAAGCTTTCTTT. This chain connects TRBV29-1 to TRBJ1-1, with D uncertain. Germline values: CDR1 SQVTM, CDR2 ANQGSEA. V was cut by 3 bases and J by 0 bases, with 8 bases left in between. The CDR3 has 13 amino acids.

This clonotype has a handful of counts. The rearrangement uses TRBV7-2 and TRBJ2-1, with no clear D. V was cut by 2 bases and J by 0 bases, with 11 bases left in between. The CDR3 has 16 residues. The germline V gene encodes CDR1 SGHTA and CDR2 FQGNSA. The CDR3 loop reads CASSLPITSSYNEQFF. In DNA, the CDR3 is TGTGCCAGCAGCTTACCTATCACCAGCTCCTACAATGAGCAGTTCTTC.

This clonotype was recorded a few times. The genes are TRBV10-3 and TRBJ1-5; 9 bases are a match to TRBD1. V lost 10 bases, J lost 2 bases, and 6 bases stayed unmatched. The germline CDR1 and CDR2 sequences are ENHRY and SYGVKD. The CDR3 length is 14 residues. The CDR3 bases are TGTGCCACGGGACAGGGACATGGCAATCAGCCCCAGCATTTT. Protein: CATGQGHGNQPQHF.

This clonotype was seen a few times. This chain links TRBV6-2 or TRBV6-3 with TRBJ1-2; 10 bases line up with TRBD1. Germline values: CDR1 MNHEY, CDR2 SVGEGT. J gave up 2 bases and V 5 bases, and 11 bases lay outside the gene matches. The CDR3 extends over 17 amino acids. The CDR3 sequence is CASSHTVRTGGNYGYTF. CDR3 nucleotides: TGTGCCAGCAGTCACACCGTAAGGACAGGGGGAAACTATGGCTACACCTTC.

The sample holds a few counts of this clonotype. CDR3 loop: CASSGHWSGQGNTEAFF. The CDR3 nucleotides read TGTGCCAGCAGCGGCCACTGGTCTGGACAGGGAAACACTGAAGCTTTCTTT. The V and J genes are TRBV12-3 or TRBV12-4 and TRBJ1-1; 8 bases agree with TRBD1. V lost 6 bases to trimming and J lost 2 bases; unmatched junction nucleotides: 14. This CDR3 is 17 amino acids long.